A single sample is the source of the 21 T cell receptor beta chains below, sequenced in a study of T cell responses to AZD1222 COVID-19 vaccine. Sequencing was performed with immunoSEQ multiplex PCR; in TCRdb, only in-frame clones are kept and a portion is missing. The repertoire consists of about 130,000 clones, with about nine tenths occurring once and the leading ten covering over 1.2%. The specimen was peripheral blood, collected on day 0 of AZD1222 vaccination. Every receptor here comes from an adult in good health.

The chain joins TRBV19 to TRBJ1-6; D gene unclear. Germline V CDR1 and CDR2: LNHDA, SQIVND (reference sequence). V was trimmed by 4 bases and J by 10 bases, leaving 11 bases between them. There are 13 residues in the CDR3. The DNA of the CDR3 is TGTGCCAGTAGTAGGAGGGCGCAATCACCCCTCCACTTT. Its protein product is CASSRRAQSPLHF.

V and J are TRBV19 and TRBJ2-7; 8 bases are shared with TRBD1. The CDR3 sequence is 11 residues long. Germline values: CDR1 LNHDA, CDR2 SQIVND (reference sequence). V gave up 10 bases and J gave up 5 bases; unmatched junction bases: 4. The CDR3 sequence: CAMDRVDEQYF. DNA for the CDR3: TGTGCCATGGACAGGGTCGACGAGCAGTACTTC.

The CDR3, as DNA: TGTGCCAGCAGTTCGCTTGAAAAACTGTTTTTT. Translation gives CASSSLEKLFF. The chain employs TRBV28 and TRBJ1-4, with D uncertain. Germline values: CDR1 MDHEN, CDR2 SYDVKM. The V and J ends lost 4 bases and 7 bases respectively, with 4 bases between them. The CDR3 length is 11 residues.

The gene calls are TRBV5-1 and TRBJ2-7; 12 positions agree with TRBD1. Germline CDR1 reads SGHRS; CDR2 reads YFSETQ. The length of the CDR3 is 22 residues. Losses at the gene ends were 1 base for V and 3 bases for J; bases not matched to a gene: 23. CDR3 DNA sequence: TGCGCCAGCAGCTTGCTGCCCGGGACAGGGGGCGCTTCCACTCGGGCTAACTACGAGCAGTACTTC. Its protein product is CASSLLPGTGGASTRANYEQYF.

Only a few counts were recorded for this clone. CDR3 nucleotide sequence: TGTGCCAGCAGCTTGGGGGCGGGGACAGATCGTTACGAGCAGTACTTC. Translating gives CASSLGAGTDRYEQYF. This rearrangement joins TRBV7-2 to TRBJ2-7; a possible D gene is TRBD1 (7 bases). The V gene's germline CDR1 is SGHTA and CDR2 FQGNSA. CDR3 length equals 16 residues. V lost 3 bases, J lost 4 bases, and 19 bases lay in between.

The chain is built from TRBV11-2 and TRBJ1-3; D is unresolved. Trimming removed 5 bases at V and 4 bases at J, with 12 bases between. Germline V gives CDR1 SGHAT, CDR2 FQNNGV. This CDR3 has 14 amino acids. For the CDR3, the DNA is TGTGCCAGCAGCCCGGGAGGAGGAGGAAACACCATATATTTT. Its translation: CASSPGGGGNTIYF. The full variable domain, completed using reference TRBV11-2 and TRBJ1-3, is EAGVAQSPRYKIIEKRQSVAFWCNPISGHATLYWYQQILGQGPKLLIQFQNNGVVDDSQLPKDRFSAERLKGVDSTLKIQPAKLEDSAVYLCASSPGGGGNTIYFGEGSWLTVV.

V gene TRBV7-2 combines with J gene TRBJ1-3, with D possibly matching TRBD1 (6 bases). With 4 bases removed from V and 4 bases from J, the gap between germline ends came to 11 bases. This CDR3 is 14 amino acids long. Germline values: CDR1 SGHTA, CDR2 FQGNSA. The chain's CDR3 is CASSSWGGGNTIYF. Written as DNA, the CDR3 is TGTGCCAGCAGCTCGTGGGGGGGCGGAAACACCATATATTTT.

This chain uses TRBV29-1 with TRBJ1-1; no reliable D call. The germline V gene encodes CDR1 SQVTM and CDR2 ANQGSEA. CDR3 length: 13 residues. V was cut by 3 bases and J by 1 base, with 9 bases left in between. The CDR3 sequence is CSVEEHKNTEAFF. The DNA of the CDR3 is TGCAGCGTTGAGGAACACAAGAACACTGAAGCTTTCTTT.

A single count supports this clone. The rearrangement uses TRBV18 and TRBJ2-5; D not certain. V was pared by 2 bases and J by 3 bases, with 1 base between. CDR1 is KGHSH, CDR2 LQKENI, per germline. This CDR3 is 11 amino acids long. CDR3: CASSPEETQYF. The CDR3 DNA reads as TGTGCCAGCTCACCAGAAGAGACCCAGTACTTC. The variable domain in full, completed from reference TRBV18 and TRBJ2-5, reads NAGVMQNPRHLVRRRGQEARLRCSPMKGHSHVYWYRQLPEEGLKFMVYLQKENIIDESGMPKERFSAEFPKEGPSILRIQQVVRGDSAAYFCASSPEETQYFGPGTRLLVL.

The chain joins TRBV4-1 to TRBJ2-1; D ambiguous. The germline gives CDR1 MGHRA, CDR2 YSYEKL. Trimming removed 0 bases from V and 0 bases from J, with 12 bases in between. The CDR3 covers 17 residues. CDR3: CASSQDGVLSSYNEQFF. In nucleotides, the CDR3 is TGCGCCAGCAGCCAAGATGGAGTGCTGAGCTCCTACAATGAGCAGTTCTTC.

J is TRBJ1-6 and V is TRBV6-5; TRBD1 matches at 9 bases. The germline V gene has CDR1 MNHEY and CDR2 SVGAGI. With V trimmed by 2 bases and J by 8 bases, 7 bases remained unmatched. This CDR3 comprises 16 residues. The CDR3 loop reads CASSYQRQGVDSPLHF. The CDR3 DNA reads TGTGCCAGCAGTTACCAGAGACAGGGGGTCGATTCACCCCTCCACTTT.

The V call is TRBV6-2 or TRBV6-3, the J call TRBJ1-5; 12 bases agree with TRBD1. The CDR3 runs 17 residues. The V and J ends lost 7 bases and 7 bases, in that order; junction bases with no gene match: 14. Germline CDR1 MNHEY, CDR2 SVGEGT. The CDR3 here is CASNPGTGGRAGQPQHF. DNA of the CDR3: TGTGCCAGCAACCCCGGGACAGGGGGCCGGGCCGGGCAGCCCCAGCATTTT.

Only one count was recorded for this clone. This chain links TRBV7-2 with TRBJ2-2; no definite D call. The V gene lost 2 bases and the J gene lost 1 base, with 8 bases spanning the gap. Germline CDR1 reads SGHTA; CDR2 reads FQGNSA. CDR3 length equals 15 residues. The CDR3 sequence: CASSLNPGNTGELFF. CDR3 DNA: TGTGCCAGCAGCTTAAATCCAGGGAACACCGGGGAGCTGTTTTTT.

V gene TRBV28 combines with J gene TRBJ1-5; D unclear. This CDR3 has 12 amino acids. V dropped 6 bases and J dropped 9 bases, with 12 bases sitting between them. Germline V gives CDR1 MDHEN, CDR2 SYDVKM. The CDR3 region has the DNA TGTGCCAGCAGAACCCCCGATTGGCCCCAGCATTTT. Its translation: CASRTPDWPQHF.

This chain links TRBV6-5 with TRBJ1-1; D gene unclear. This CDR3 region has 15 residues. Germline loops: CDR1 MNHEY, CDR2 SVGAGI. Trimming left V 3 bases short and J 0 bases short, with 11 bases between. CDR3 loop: CASSYSTGMNTEAFF. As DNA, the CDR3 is TGTGCCAGCAGTTATTCTACGGGCATGAACACTGAAGCTTTCTTT.

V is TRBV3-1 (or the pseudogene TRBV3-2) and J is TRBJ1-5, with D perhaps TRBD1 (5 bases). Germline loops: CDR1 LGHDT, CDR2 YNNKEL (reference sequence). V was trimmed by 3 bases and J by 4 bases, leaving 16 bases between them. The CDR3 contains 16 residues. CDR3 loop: CASSHRSGTANQPQHF. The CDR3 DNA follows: TGTGCCAGCAGCCATCGTTCCGGGACCGCAAATCAGCCCCAGCATTTT.

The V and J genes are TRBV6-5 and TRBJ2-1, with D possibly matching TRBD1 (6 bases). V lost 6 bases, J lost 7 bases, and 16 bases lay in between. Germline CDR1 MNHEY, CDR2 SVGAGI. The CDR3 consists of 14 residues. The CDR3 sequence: CASRPPGARNEQFF. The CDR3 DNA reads TGTGCCAGCAGACCCCCAGGGGCGAGGAATGAGCAGTTCTTC.

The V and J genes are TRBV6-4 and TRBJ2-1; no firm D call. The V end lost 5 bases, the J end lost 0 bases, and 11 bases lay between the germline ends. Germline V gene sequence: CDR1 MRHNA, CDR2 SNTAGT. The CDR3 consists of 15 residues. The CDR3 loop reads CASSLTPSSYNEQFF. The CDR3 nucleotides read TGTGCCAGCAGTCTCACCCCGAGCTCCTACAATGAGCAGTTCTTC.

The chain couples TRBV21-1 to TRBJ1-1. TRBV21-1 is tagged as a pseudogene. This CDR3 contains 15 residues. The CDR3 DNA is TGTGCCAGCAGCAAAGCAGCCGGGATGAACACTGAAGCTTTCTTT. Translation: CASSKAAGMNTEAFF.

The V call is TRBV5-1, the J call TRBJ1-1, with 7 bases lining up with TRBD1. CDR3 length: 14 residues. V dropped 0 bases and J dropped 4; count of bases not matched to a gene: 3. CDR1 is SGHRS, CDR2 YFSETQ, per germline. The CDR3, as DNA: TGCGCCAGCAGCTTGGGTCCAGGGGGCACTGAAGCTTTCTTT. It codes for CASSLGPGGTEAFF.

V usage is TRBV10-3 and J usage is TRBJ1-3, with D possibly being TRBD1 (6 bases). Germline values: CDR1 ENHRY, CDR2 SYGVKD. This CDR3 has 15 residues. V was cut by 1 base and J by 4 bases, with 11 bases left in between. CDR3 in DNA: TGTGCCATCAGTGAGTTGGGGGGCACAGGAAACACCATATATTTT. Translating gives CAISELGGTGNTIYF.